This T cell receptor beta chain was obtained from a study of cytomegalovirus exposure and HLA in healthy donors. As to this clone: Its antigen remains unidentified.

Overall study findings and caveats: In a later analysis, V- and J-gene trimming of beta chains associated with a DCLRE1C missense variant, replicated independently. A prior analysis recorded that most TCR beta V segments were productive about 87% or about 30% of the time.

From germline, CDR1 is SGHAT and CDR2 FQNNGV. CDR3 size: 15 residues. V trimming: 0 bases; J trimming: 5 bases; junction bases outside the gene matches: 6. A multiplex PCR was run with 60 Vbeta primers and 13 Jbeta primers. Assay: immunoSEQ multiplex PCR; the TCRdb copy retains only in-frame clones and omits some. The table has over 80,000 clones, over 75% seen once. Unrecorded immune exposures were likely, despite nominal health at sampling. Sequencing was carried out using PBMCs. The receptor was isolated from a man aged 35-49 years in good health and CMV-seropositive. This sequence joins TRBV11-2 and TRBJ1-2, with 7 bases aligning to TRBD1. CDR3 DNA sequence: TGTGCCAGCAGCTTAGACCGGACAGGTTGGTATGGCTACACCTTC. It translates to CASSLDRTGWYGYTF.